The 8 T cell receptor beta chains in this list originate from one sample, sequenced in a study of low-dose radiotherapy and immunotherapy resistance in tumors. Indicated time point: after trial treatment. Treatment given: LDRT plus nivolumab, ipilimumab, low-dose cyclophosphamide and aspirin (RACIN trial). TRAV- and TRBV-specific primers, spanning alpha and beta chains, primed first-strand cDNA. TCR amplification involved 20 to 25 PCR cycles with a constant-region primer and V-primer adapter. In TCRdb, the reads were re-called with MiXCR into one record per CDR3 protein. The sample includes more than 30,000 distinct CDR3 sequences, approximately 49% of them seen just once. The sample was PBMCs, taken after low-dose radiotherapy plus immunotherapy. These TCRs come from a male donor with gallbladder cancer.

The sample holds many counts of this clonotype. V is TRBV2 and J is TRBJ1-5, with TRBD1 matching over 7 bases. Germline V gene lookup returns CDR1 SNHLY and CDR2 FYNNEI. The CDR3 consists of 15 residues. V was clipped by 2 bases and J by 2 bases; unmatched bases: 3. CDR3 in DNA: TGTGCCAGCAGTGAACGGGACAGCCGCAATCAGCCCCAGCATTTT. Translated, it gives CASSERDSRNQPQHF. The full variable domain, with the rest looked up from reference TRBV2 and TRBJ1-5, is EPEVTQTPSHQVTQMGQEVILRCVPISNHLYFYWYRQILGQKVEFLVSFYNNEISEKSEIFDDQFSVERPDGSNFTLKIRSTKLEDSAMYFCASSERDSRNQPQHFGDGTRLSIL.

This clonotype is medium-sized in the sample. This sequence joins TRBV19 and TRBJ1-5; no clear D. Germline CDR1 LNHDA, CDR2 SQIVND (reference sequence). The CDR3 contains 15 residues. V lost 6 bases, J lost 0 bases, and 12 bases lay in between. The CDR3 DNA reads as TGTGCCAGTAGGGCACGGGTCAATAGCAATCAGCCCCAGCATTTT. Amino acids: CASRARVNSNQPQHF. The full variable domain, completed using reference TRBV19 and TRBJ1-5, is DGGITQSPKYLFRKEGQNVTLSCEQNLNHDAMYWYRQDPGQGLRLIYYSQIVNDFQKGDIAEGYSVSREKKESFPLTVTSAQKNPTAFYLCASRARVNSNQPQHFGDGTRLSIL.

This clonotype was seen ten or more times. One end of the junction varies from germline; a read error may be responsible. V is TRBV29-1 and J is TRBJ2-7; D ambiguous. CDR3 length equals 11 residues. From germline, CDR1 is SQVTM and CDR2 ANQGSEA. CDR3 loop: CSVDGFGDFLF. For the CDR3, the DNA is TGCAGCGTTGACGGATTCGGCGATTTTCTCTTC.

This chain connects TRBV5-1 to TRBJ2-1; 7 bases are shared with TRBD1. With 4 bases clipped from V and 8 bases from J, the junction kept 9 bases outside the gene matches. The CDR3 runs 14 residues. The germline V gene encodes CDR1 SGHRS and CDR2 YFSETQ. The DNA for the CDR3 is TGCGCCAGCAGCGAGTCGACAGGGATTGATGAGCAGTTCTTC. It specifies CASSESTGIDEQFF.

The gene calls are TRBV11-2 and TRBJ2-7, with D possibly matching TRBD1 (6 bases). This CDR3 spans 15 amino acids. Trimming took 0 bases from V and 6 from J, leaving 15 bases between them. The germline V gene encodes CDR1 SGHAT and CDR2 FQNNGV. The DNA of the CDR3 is TGTGCCAGCAGCTTAGAGTTAACATCCAGGGGCGAGCAGTACTTC. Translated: CASSLELTSRGEQYF.

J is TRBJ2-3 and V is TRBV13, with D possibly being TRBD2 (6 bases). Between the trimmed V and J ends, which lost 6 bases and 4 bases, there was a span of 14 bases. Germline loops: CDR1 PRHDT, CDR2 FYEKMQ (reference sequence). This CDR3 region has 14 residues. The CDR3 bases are TGTGCCAGCAGGAATCGGGGGATGTCAGATACGCAGTATTTT. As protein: CASRNRGMSDTQYF.

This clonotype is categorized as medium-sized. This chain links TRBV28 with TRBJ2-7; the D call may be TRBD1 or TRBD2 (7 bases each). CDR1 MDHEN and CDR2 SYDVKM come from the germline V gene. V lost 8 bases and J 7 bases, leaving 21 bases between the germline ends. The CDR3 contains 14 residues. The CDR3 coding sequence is TGTGCCAGCCGAGGGGCAGGGGGGGACTTGGAGCAGTACTTC. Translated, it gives CASRGAGGDLEQYF.

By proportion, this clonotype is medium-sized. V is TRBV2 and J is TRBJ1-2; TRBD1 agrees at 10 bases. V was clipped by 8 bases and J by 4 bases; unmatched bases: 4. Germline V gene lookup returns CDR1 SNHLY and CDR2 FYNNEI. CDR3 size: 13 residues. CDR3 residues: CASGDRGAYGYTF. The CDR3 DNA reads TGTGCCAGCGGGGACAGGGGAGCCTATGGCTACACCTTC.